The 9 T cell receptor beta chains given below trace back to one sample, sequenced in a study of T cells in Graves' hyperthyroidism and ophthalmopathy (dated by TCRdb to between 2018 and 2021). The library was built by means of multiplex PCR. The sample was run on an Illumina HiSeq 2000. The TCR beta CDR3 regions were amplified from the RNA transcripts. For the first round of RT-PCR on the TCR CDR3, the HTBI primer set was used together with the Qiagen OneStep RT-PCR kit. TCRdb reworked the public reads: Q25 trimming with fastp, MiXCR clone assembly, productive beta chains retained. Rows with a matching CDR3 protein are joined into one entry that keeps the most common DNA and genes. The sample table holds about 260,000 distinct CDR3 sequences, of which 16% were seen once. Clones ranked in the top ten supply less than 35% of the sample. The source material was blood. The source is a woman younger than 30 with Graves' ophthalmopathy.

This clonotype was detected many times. This CDR3 reads CASSLALVGANTGELFF. CDR3 coding DNA: TGCGCCAGCAGCTTGGCCCTAGTGGGGGCGAACACCGGGGAGCTGTTTTTT. The V and J genes are TRBV5-1 and TRBJ2-2, with D tentatively TRBD1 or TRBD2 (5 bases each). The CDR3 length is 17 residues. Germline V CDR1 and CDR2: SGHRS, YFSETQ. Trimming pared 0 bases from V and 0 bases from J, leaving 12 bases between. Full variable domain (remainder filled in from reference TRBV5-1 and TRBJ2-2): KAGVTQTPRYLIKTRGQQVTLSCSPISGHRSVSWYQQTPGQGLQFLFEYFSETQRNKGNFPGRFSGRQFSNSRSEMNVSTLELGDSALYLCASSLALVGANTGELFFGEGSRLTVL.

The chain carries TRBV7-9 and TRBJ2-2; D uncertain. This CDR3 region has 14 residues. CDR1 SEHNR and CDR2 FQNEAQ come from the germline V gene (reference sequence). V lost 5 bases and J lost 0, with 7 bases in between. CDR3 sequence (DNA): TGTGCCAGCAGCCAGCGTTCGAACACCGGGGAGCTGTTTTTT. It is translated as CASSQRSNTGELFF.

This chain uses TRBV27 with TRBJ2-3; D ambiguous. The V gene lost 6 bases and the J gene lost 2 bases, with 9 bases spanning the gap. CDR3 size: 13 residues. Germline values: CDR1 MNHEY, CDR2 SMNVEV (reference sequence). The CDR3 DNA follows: TGTGCCAGCAGGTACCGGACCACAGATACGCAGTATTTT. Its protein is CASRYRTTDTQYF.

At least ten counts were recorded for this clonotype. The CDR3 protein is CASSLTGGRANEQFF. The CDR3 bases are TGTGCCAGCTCATTAACCGGTGGGAGGGCGAATGAGCAGTTCTTC. The rearrangement joins TRBV7-2 to TRBJ2-1; 7 bases agree with TRBD2. The germline CDR1 and CDR2 sequences are SGHTA and FQGNSA. The CDR3 is 15 residues long. Germline trimming cut 8 bases from V and 7 bases from J; bases unmatched to any gene: 14.

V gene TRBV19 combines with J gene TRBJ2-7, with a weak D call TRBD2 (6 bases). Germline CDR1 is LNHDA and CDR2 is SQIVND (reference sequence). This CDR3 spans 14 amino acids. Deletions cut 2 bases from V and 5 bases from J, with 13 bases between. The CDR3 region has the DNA TGTGCCAGTAGTATATATGGGGGGATGAACGAGCAGTACTTC. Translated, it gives CASSIYGGMNEQYF. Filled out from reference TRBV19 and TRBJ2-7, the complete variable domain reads DGGITQSPKYLFRKEGQNVTLSCEQNLNHDAMYWYRQDPGQGLRLIYYSQIVNDFQKGDIAEGYSVSREKKESFPLTVTSAQKNPTAFYLCASSIYGGMNEQYFGPGTRLTVT.

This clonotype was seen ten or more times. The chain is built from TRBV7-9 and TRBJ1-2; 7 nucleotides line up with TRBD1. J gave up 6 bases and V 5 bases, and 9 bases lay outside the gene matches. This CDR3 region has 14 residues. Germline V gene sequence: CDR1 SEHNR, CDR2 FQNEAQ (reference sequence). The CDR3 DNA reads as TGTGCCAGCAGCCGAGACCGGGACAGTCATGGCTACACCTTC. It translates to CASSRDRDSHGYTF.

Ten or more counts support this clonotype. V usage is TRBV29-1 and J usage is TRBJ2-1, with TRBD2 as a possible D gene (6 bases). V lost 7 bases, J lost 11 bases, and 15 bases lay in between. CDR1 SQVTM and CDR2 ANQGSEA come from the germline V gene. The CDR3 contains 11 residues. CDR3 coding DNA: TGCAGCGCCTCGAGGGACTGGAAGCAGTTCTTC. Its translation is CSASRDWKQFF.

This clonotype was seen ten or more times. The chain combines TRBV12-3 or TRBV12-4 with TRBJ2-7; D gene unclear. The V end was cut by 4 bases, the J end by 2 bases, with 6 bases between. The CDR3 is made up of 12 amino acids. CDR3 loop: CASSWRTYEQYF. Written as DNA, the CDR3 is TGTGCCAGCAGTTGGAGAACCTACGAGCAGTACTTC.

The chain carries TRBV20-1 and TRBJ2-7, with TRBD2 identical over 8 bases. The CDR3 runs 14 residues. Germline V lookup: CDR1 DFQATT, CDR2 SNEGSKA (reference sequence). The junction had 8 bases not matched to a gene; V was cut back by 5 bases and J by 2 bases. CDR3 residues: CSAPRGTRAYEQYF. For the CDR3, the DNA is TGCAGTGCTCCTAGGGGGACTAGAGCCTACGAGCAGTACTTC.